A single sample gave rise to the 28 T cell receptor beta chains below, sequenced in a study of blood T cells in healthy people across ages. With a J-beta primer mix and a sample-barcoded 5' primer, a second PCR ran 7 to 11 cycles. TCRdb redid the calling of the 5' RACE reads with MiXCR, one entry per CDR3 protein. The sample holds about 1,400,000 distinct CDR3 sequences, about 43% seen once. The specimen sequenced was blood. All receptors derive from a woman aged 18-30 years in good health.

This rearrangement joins TRBV5-1 to TRBJ1-1; D gene unclear. V was cut by 0 bases and J by 3 bases, with 9 bases left in between. Looked up from germline, CDR1 is SGHRS and CDR2 is YFSETQ. The CDR3 covers 14 residues. CDR3 sequence (DNA): TGCGCCAGCAGCTTGGGGGCGAGGGACACTGAAGCTTTCTTT. Protein: CASSLGARDTEAFF.

This clonotype was detected a few times. The rearrangement uses TRBV3-1 and TRBJ1-3; D gene unclear. This CDR3 has 15 residues. Trimming shortened V by 2 bases and J by 0 bases, and 8 bases separated the two germline ends. Germline V gives CDR1 LGHDT, CDR2 YNNKEL (reference sequence). CDR3: CASSQLGHSGNTIYF. In nucleotides, the CDR3 is TGTGCCAGCAGCCAATTAGGTCACTCTGGAAACACCATATATTTT.

Notes on this clonotype: The conserved final phenylalanine or tryptophan is absent from the CDR3, which likely points to a read error. The genes are TRBV7-2 and TRBJ2-7, with D perhaps TRBD2 (5 bases). CDR3 length: 14 residues. With 5 bases removed from V and 2 bases from J, the gap between germline ends came to 13 bases. CDR1 and CDR2 (germline): SGHTA, FQGNSA. CDR3 region: CASSRSRVAYEQYL. CDR3 DNA sequence: TGTGCCAGCAGCCGGTCGAGGGTCGCCTACGAGCAGTACTTA.

This chain links TRBV14 with TRBJ2-1; D might be TRBD1 or TRBD2, each matching 5 bases. Looked up from germline, CDR1 is SGHDN and CDR2 is FVKESK. V dropped 6 bases and J dropped 2 bases, with 14 bases sitting between them. There are 15 residues in the CDR3. This chain's CDR3 is CASSRDAFPYNEQFF. CDR3 sequence (DNA): TGTGCCAGCAGTCGGGACGCATTCCCCTACAATGAGCAGTTCTTC.

CDR3 nucleotides: TGTGCCAGCAGTTTACCTGAGACTAGCGCAGCCTACGAGCAGTACTTC. Its protein product is CASSLPETSAAYEQYF. The V gene is TRBV28, the J gene TRBJ2-4, with 8 bases matching TRBD2. The closer fit of TRBJ2-7 to the DNA end suggests the J call may be wrong. This CDR3 contains 16 residues. The V gene's germline CDR1 is MDHEN and CDR2 SYDVKM.

This clonotype was seen repeatedly, ten times or more. The rearrangement links TRBV2 to TRBJ1-1; D gene unclear. Deletions cut 3 bases from V and 0 bases from J, with 5 bases between. The length of the CDR3 is 13 residues. In germline, CDR1 is SNHLY, CDR2 FYNNEI. CDR3 sequence (DNA): TGTGCCAGCAGTGAGGGCATGAACACTGAAGCTTTCTTT. It specifies CASSEGMNTEAFF.

V gene TRBV4-1 combines with J gene TRBJ2-7; possible D gene TRBD2, 6 bases. Germline CDR1 MGHRA, CDR2 YSYEKL. Trimming removed 1 base from V and 4 bases from J, with 20 bases in between. The CDR3 is 17 amino acids. In nucleotides, the CDR3 is TGCGCCAGCAGCCAAGTCATCGATGCCGGGAGCCTGTACGAGCAGTACTTC. Protein sequence: CASSQVIDAGSLYEQYF.

This clonotype has just a few counts. The gene calls are TRBV12-3 or TRBV12-4 and TRBJ2-7; D is perhaps TRBD2 (6 bases). The CDR3 has 15 residues. Trimming took off 3 bases at V and 5 bases at J, with 17 bases between the two ends. The CDR3 nucleotides are TGTGCCAGCAGTTTCGGAGGGGTCTTTTATCACGAGCAGTACTTC. Protein product: CASSFGGVFYHEQYF.

The chain is built from TRBV27 and TRBJ2-3, with D unclear. Looked up from germline, CDR1 is MNHEY and CDR2 is SMNVEV (reference sequence). Trimming shortened V by 5 bases and J by 0 bases, and 15 bases separated the two germline ends. The CDR3 is 16 residues long. CDR3 protein: CASSLQPQSSTDTQYF. CDR3 DNA sequence: TGTGCCAGCAGTCTACAACCACAGAGCAGCACAGATACGCAGTATTTT.

The chain carries TRBV7-8 and TRBJ2-3; D is perhaps TRBD1 (6 bases). The CDR3 totals 17 residues. Trimming took 2 bases from V and 1 from J, leaving 16 bases between them. Looked up from germline, CDR1 is SGHVS and CDR2 is FQNEAQ. The CDR3 region is CASSLNHRERGTDTQYF. The CDR3 DNA reads as TGTGCCAGCAGCTTAAACCACAGGGAAAGAGGCACAGATACGCAGTATTTT.

This clonotype was counted only a few times. V is TRBV7-9 and J is TRBJ2-1, with D possibly being TRBD1 (5 bases). Germline lookup yields CDR1 SEHNR and CDR2 FQNEAQ (reference sequence). Trimming removed 2 bases from V and 7 bases from J, with 12 bases in between. CDR3 size: 14 residues. The CDR3 reads CASSLQGPSNEQFF. CDR3 sequence (DNA): TGTGCCAGCAGCTTACAGGGCCCATCTAATGAGCAGTTCTTC.

A few counts support this clonotype. This chain links TRBV5-1 with TRBJ2-6; D not resolved. This CDR3 contains 16 residues. From germline, CDR1 is SGHRS and CDR2 YFSETQ. Trimming stripped 0 bases from V and 0 bases from J, with 7 bases between. This chain's CDR3 is CASSLDWGSGANVLTF. The CDR3 bases are TGCGCCAGCAGCTTGGATTGGGGCTCTGGGGCCAACGTCCTGACTTTC.

This clonotype appeared a few times. The chain couples TRBV7-2 to TRBJ1-3; a possible D gene is TRBD1 (5 bases). The CDR3 runs to 13 residues. Trimming pared 7 bases from V and 3 bases from J, leaving 10 bases between. CDR1 and CDR2 (germline): SGHTA, FQGNSA. For the CDR3, the DNA is TGTGCCAGCAAACGGGGGTTTGGAAACACCATATATTTT. Encoded protein: CASKRGFGNTIYF.

This chain connects TRBV2 to TRBJ2-7; TRBD2 is a possible D gene (5 bases). Germline CDR1 reads SNHLY; CDR2 reads FYNNEI. With 2 bases removed from V and 3 bases from J, the gap between germline ends came to 11 bases. This CDR3 has 14 residues. The CDR3 spells CASSEIARDYEQYF. CDR3 nucleotide sequence: TGTGCCAGCAGTGAAATAGCCCGGGACTACGAGCAGTACTTC.

V is TRBV25-1 and J is TRBJ2-5, with D perhaps matching TRBD2 (6 bases). Trimming left V 3 bases short and J 12 bases short, with 11 bases between. CDR3 length: 11 residues. CDR1 and CDR2 from the germline V gene are MGHDK and SYGVNS. This chain's CDR3 is CASSDGGVEYF. The CDR3 DNA sequence: TGTGCCAGCAGTGATGGCGGGGTCGAGTACTTC.

The chain recombines TRBV12-3 or TRBV12-4 with TRBJ2-3, with D possibly TRBD2 on 5 matching bases. The CDR3 has 16 amino acids. V was trimmed by 6 bases and J by 4 bases, leaving 20 bases between them. CDR3 DNA sequence: TGTGCCAGCAGGATGAAAGCAGGACTCGGCGCAGATACGCAGTATTTT. This codes for CASRMKAGLGADTQYF.

This chain connects TRBV10-2 to TRBJ2-3, with a possible D match to TRBD2 (5 bases). Trimming removed 3 bases at V and 0 bases at J, with 13 bases between. This CDR3 is 16 amino acids long. CDR1 is WSHSY and CDR2 is SAAADI in the germline V gene. CDR3 nucleotides: TGCGCCAGCAGTGATGAGAGCGGAACTAGCACAGATACGCAGTATTTT. Encoded protein: CASSDESGTSTDTQYF.

The CDR3 reads CASSLQGPWRGYTF. CDR3 in DNA: TGTGCCAGCTCTCTCCAGGGCCCTTGGAGGGGCTACACCTTC. This rearrangement joins TRBV6-2 or TRBV6-3 to TRBJ1-2, with D possibly TRBD1 on 5 matching bases. V gave up 8 bases and J gave up 8 bases, with 21 bases separating them. CDR3 length: 14 amino acids. CDR1 is MNHEY and CDR2 is SVGEGT in the germline V gene.

This clonotype was observed a few times. The rearrangement joins TRBV16 to TRBJ2-5; D call uncertain. The V and J ends lost 3 bases and 3 bases respectively, with 11 bases between them. Germline-derived CDR1 and CDR2 are KGHSY and FQNENV. The CDR3 loop spans 14 amino acids. CDR3 sequence (DNA): TGTGCCAGCAGCCAGATCTGGAGAGAAGAGACCCAGTACTTC. The encoded protein is CASSQIWREETQYF.

The V and J genes are TRBV7-9 and TRBJ2-7; 9 bases are shared with TRBD2. The assigned J gene may be wrong: the sequence end matches TRBJ2-5 better. Germline V lookup: CDR1 SEHNR, CDR2 FQNEAQ (reference sequence). This CDR3 region has 14 residues. The CDR3 spells CASGLAGERETQYF. The CDR3 coding sequence is TGTGCCAGCGGATTAGCGGGAGAGAGGGAGACCCAGTACTTC.

The J gene is TRBJ2-7, the V gene TRBV29-1; D unclear. The V gene lost 7 bases and the J gene lost 1 base, with 11 bases spanning the gap. CDR1 and CDR2 from the germline V gene are SQVTM and ANQGSEA. This CDR3 contains 12 residues. The CDR3 DNA reads as TGCAGCGCTGTGGTGGATTCCTACGAGCAGTACTTC. It codes for CSAVVDSYEQYF.

The V and J genes are TRBV11-2 and TRBJ2-1, with 10 bases lining up with TRBD2. The DNA matches TRBJ2-7 better at its end, which makes the J call doubtful. The CDR3 spans 17 residues. Germline CDR1 is SGHAT and CDR2 is FQNNGV. CDR3 loop: CASSLSPLAGYYNEQYF. Written as DNA, the CDR3 is TGTGCCAGCAGCTTATCCCCACTAGCGGGGTACTACAATGAGCAGTACTTC.

This clonotype appeared once. A junction boundary mismatches the germline segment, possibly from a read error. The genes are TRBV6-6 and TRBJ2-5, with 8 nucleotides matching TRBD2. This CDR3 spans 12 amino acids. The V gene's germline CDR1 is MNHNY and CDR2 SVGAGI (reference sequence). CDR3 DNA sequence: TGTGCCAACAGTTATGGGCGGGAGGAGCAGTACTTC. As protein: CANSYGREEQYF.

This rearrangement joins TRBV12-3 or TRBV12-4 to TRBJ1-2; 9 bases line up with TRBD1. With 6 bases clipped from V and 2 bases from J, the junction kept 7 bases outside the gene matches. The CDR3 is 15 amino acids. The CDR3 sequence: CASRYAGTGNYGYTF. DNA for the CDR3: TGTGCCAGCAGATACGCCGGGACAGGGAACTATGGCTACACCTTC.

The chain carries TRBV3-1 and TRBJ2-7, with D maybe TRBD1 (5 bases). V was clipped by 4 bases and J by 2 bases, with 12 bases between them. The CDR3 is 14 residues long. Germline CDR1 and CDR2: LGHDT and YNNKEL (reference sequence). This chain's CDR3 is CASSRLLTAYEQYF. DNA of the CDR3: TGTGCCAGCAGCCGCCTACTGACAGCCTACGAGCAGTACTTC.

This clonotype was detected ten times or more. This chain connects TRBV5-1 to TRBJ1-5; the D is unclear. CDR1 is SGHRS and CDR2 is YFSETQ in the germline V gene. Trimming pared 0 bases from V and 6 bases from J, leaving 10 bases between. The CDR3 length is 14 residues. CDR3 protein: CASSLEGGGQPQHF. The CDR3 DNA follows: TGCGCCAGCAGCTTGGAGGGCGGCGGTCAGCCCCAGCATTTT. Looking up the rest from reference TRBV5-1 and TRBJ1-5 gives the full variable domain: KAGVTQTPRYLIKTRGQQVTLSCSPISGHRSVSWYQQTPGQGLQFLFEYFSETQRNKGNFPGRFSGRQFSNSRSEMNVSTLELGDSALYLCASSLEGGGQPQHFGDGTRLSIL.

The CDR3 DNA is TGTGCCAGCAGTTGGAGGGCCACCAGCACAGATACGCAGTATTTT. As protein: CASSWRATSTDTQYF. The chain links TRBV27 to TRBJ2-3; TRBD2 is a possible D gene (6 bases). This CDR3 is 15 amino acids long. In germline, CDR1 is MNHEY, CDR2 SMNVEV (reference sequence). The V end was cut by 4 bases, the J end by 0 bases, with 11 bases between.

As to this clonotype: At one boundary the junction diverges from the germline segment, which might be a read error. The chain couples TRBV2 to TRBJ1-2; D gene ambiguous. The CDR3 is 13 amino acids. Per germline, CDR1 SNHLY and CDR2 FYNNEI. The CDR3 DNA reads as TGTGCCAGCAGTGGTGGGAGGACCTATGGCTGCACCTTC. Protein sequence: CASSGGRTYGCTF. The entire variable domain, with the rest obtained from reference TRBV2 and TRBJ1-2, is as follows: EPEVTQTPSHQVTQMGQEVILRCVPISNHLYFYWYRQILGQKVEFLVSFYNNEISEKSEIFDDQFSVERPDGSNFTLKIRSTKLEDSAMYFCASSGGRTYGCTFGSGTRLTVV.